The 20 T cell receptor beta chains below were found in one sample sequenced in a study of T cells in tuberculosis. Generated by immunoSEQ multiplex PCR, the TCRdb table keeps only in-frame clones and is missing some. The data contain approximately 35,000 clones, roughly 97% of them singletons. The sequencing sample was made of PBMCs. The source is a donor aged 10 to 29 with latent tuberculosis or without tuberculosis infection.

V usage is TRBV11-2 and J usage is TRBJ1-4; D not resolved. Germline CDR1 is SGHAT and CDR2 is FQNNGV. V was pared by 4 bases and J by 0 bases, with 12 bases between. The CDR3 loop spans 16 amino acids. CDR3 amino acids: CASSWRSGATNEKLFF. The CDR3 bases are TGTGCCAGCAGCTGGAGGTCCGGTGCAACTAATGAAAAACTGTTTTTT.

V usage is TRBV10-3 and J usage is TRBJ1-1; 12 nucleotides agree with TRBD1. CDR3 length: 15 residues. Germline V lookup: CDR1 ENHRY, CDR2 SYGVKD. Trimming took 0 bases from V and 11 from J; bases not matched to a gene: 7. For the CDR3, the DNA is TGTGCCATCAGTGAGTCGCCGGGACAGGGGGCAAAGGCTTTCTTT. It yields the protein CAISESPGQGAKAFF.

In DNA form, the CDR3 reads TGCGCCAGCAGCCATCCCTGGAACACCGGGGAGCTGTTTTTT. It codes for CASSHPWNTGELFF. The chain employs TRBV4-1 and TRBJ2-2, with no clear D. Germline assignment: CDR1 MGHRA and CDR2 YSYEKL. The CDR3 is made up of 14 amino acids. V lost 3 bases and J lost 1, with 6 bases in between.

The chain employs TRBV5-1 and TRBJ1-2, with no clear D. Trimming stripped 4 bases from V and 3 bases from J, with 16 bases between. The germline V gene has CDR1 SGHRS and CDR2 YFSETQ. The CDR3 is 15 residues long. The CDR3 is CASSPYPDTHYGYTF. Written as DNA, the CDR3 is TGCGCCAGCAGCCCGTACCCTGACACCCACTATGGCTACACCTTC.

The J gene is TRBJ1-2, the V gene TRBV5-6; tentatively, D is TRBD1 (5 bases). This CDR3 spans 15 amino acids. Trimming pared 4 bases from V and 8 bases from J, leaving 21 bases between. The V gene's germline CDR1 is SGHDT and CDR2 YYEEEE. The DNA for the CDR3 is TGTGCCAGCAGCCAAACCACCTACGGGGGAGGAGGCTACACCTTC. It specifies CASSQTTYGGGGYTF.

J is TRBJ1-5 and V is TRBV12-5; tentative D call: TRBD1 (6 bases). Deletions cut 0 bases from V and 3 bases from J, with 15 bases between. There are 17 residues in the CDR3. Germline CDR1 is LGHNT and CDR2 is FRNRAP. CDR3 residues: CASGLVLGGEVNQPQHF. DNA of the CDR3: TGTGCTAGTGGTTTGGTACTAGGGGGGGAGGTCAATCAGCCCCAGCATTTT.

The chain links TRBV28 to TRBJ1-3, with 8 bases that match TRBD1. Germline V lookup: CDR1 MDHEN, CDR2 SYDVKM. Unmatched junction bases numbered 8, after V lost 3 bases and J lost 4 bases. This CDR3 region has 16 residues. The CDR3 here is CASSFQDRVSGNTIYF. DNA for the CDR3: TGTGCCAGCAGTTTCCAGGACAGGGTGTCGGGAAACACCATATATTTT.

This chain uses TRBV9 with TRBJ1-2; D is ambiguous. This CDR3 is built from 14 residues. Deletions cut 2 bases from V and 6 bases from J, with 14 bases between. Germline V CDR1 and CDR2: SGDLS, YYNGEE. CDR3 nucleotides: TGTGCCAGCAGCGTTACGGGGATTCGGGATGGCTACACCTTC. It specifies CASSVTGIRDGYTF.

The V call is TRBV5-1, the J call TRBJ2-1; 9 bases line up with TRBD1. Germline V gives CDR1 SGHRS, CDR2 YFSETQ. V shed 5 bases and J 1 base; nucleotides not matched to a gene: 4. There are 15 residues in the CDR3. The DNA for the CDR3 is TGCGCCAGCAGATCCGGGACAGGGTCCTACAATGAGCAGTTCTTC. Protein: CASRSGTGSYNEQFF.

The chain has TRBV7-6 and TRBJ2-7; the match to TRBD2 covers 11 bases. J lost 4 bases, V lost 2 bases, and 7 bases had no gene match. The CDR3 is made up of 16 amino acids. Per germline, CDR1 SGHVS and CDR2 FNYEAQ. The DNA of the CDR3 is TGTGCCAGCAGCTTATTCGCGCTAGCGGGAGGATACGAGCAGTACTTC. Translation gives CASSLFALAGGYEQYF.

The V and J genes are TRBV11-1 and TRBJ2-5; D call uncertain. The CDR3 spans 13 residues. CDR1 and CDR2 from the germline V gene are SGHAT and FQDESV (reference sequence). Trimming stripped 6 bases from V and 1 base from J, with 9 bases between. The CDR3 reads CASSPGFQETQYF. The CDR3 DNA sequence: TGTGCCAGCAGTCCCGGTTTCCAAGAGACCCAGTACTTC.

The J gene is TRBJ1-1, the V gene TRBV7-3; D is possibly TRBD1 (5 bases). The germline V gene encodes CDR1 SGHTA and CDR2 FQGTGA. The CDR3 totals 15 residues. Between the trimmed V and J ends, which lost 5 bases and 1 base, there was a span of 14 bases. CDR3 loop: CASSPTGGTNTEAFF. The DNA of the CDR3 is TGTGCCAGCAGCCCAACGGGGGGTACGAACACTGAAGCTTTCTTT.

The V call is TRBV29-1, the J call TRBJ2-3; tentatively, D is TRBD1 (5 bases). The length of the CDR3 is 12 residues. Germline V lookup: CDR1 SQVTM, CDR2 ANQGSEA. Trimming took 4 bases from V and 6 from J, leaving 11 bases between them. In nucleotides, the CDR3 is TGCAGCGTTGCCACAGGCAGCGATACGCAGTATTTT. Amino acids: CSVATGSDTQYF.

The chain employs TRBV5-1 and TRBJ2-1, with TRBD1 as a possible D gene (5 bases). The CDR3 is 15 residues long. Germline CDR1 SGHRS, CDR2 YFSETQ. V was cut by 5 bases and J by 7 bases, with 19 bases left in between. CDR3 nucleotides: TGCGCCAGCAGATTACGGCTTCAGGGAAGGAATGAGCAGTTCTTC. Protein sequence: CASRLRLQGRNEQFF.

The gene calls are TRBV5-1 and TRBJ2-7; TRBD2 matches at 9 bases. Germline assignment: CDR1 SGHRS and CDR2 YFSETQ. The CDR3 covers 14 residues. V dropped 4 bases and J dropped 6; count of bases not matched to a gene: 8. CDR3 residues: CASSRIAGAPEQYF. The CDR3 region has the DNA TGCGCCAGCAGCCGGATAGCGGGAGCCCCCGAGCAGTACTTC.

The genes are TRBV5-8 and TRBJ1-2; 9 nucleotides line up with TRBD1. Looked up from germline, CDR1 is SGHTS and CDR2 is YDEGEE. V dropped 4 bases and J dropped 4; count of bases not matched to a gene: 5. The CDR3 extends over 14 amino acids. In DNA form, the CDR3 reads TGTGCCAGCAGCGCGGACAGGGGAGGCTATGGCTACACCTTC. Encoded protein: CASSADRGGYGYTF.

The CDR3 here is CASSLGGGNNEKLFF. The DNA of the CDR3 is TGCGCCAGCAGCTTGGGAGGGGGCAATAATGAAAAACTGTTTTTT. V usage is TRBV5-1 and J usage is TRBJ1-4, with 7 nucleotides matching TRBD1. Unmatched junction bases numbered 3, after V lost 0 bases and J lost 4 bases. Germline values: CDR1 SGHRS, CDR2 YFSETQ. The CDR3 extends over 15 amino acids.

The chain carries TRBV9 and TRBJ2-3, with 13 nucleotides matching TRBD2. Germline trimming cut 3 bases from V and 3 bases from J; bases unmatched to any gene: 4. Germline V gene sequence: CDR1 SGDLS, CDR2 YYNGEE. CDR3 length: 16 residues. CDR3 sequence (DNA): TGTGCCAGCAGCGCACTAGCGGGGGGGCCAACAGATACGCAGTATTTT. Its protein product is CASSALAGGPTDTQYF.

This clone was seen once. The gene calls are TRBV27 and TRBJ1-3; TRBD1 is a possible D gene (5 bases). The CDR3 extends over 17 amino acids. Trimming removed 6 bases at V and 3 bases at J, with 21 bases between. Per the germline V gene, CDR1 is MNHEY and CDR2 is SMNVEV (reference sequence). Written as DNA, the CDR3 is TGTGCCAGCAGAGGGATACGGCTGGGGCAAAGTGGAAACACCATATATTTT. The encoded protein is CASRGIRLGQSGNTIYF.

The DNA for the CDR3 is TGTGCCAGCAGTTTCCCGGGGGTAGTCTACGAGCAGTACTTC. Its translation is CASSFPGVVYEQYF. The chain couples TRBV28 to TRBJ2-7; maybe TRBD2 (6 bases). CDR1 and CDR2 from the germline V gene are MDHEN and SYDVKM. V lost 3 bases to trimming and J lost 3 bases, with 12 bases between them. The CDR3 has 14 residues.